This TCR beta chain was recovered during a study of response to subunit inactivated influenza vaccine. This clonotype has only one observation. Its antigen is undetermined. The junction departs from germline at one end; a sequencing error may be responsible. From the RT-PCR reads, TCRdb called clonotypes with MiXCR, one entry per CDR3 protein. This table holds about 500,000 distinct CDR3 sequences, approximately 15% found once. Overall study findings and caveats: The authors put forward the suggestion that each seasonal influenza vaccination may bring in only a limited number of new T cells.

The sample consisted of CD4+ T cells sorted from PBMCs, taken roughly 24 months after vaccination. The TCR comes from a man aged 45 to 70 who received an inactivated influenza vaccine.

CDR3 bases: TGCGCCAGCAGCCCTCGACACAACACCGAGGAGCTGTTTTTT. Translation: CASSPRHNTEELFF. V usage is TRBV4-1 and J usage is TRBJ2-2; no clear D gene. CDR3 length: 14 residues. Germline CDR1 and CDR2: MGHRA and YSYEKL.